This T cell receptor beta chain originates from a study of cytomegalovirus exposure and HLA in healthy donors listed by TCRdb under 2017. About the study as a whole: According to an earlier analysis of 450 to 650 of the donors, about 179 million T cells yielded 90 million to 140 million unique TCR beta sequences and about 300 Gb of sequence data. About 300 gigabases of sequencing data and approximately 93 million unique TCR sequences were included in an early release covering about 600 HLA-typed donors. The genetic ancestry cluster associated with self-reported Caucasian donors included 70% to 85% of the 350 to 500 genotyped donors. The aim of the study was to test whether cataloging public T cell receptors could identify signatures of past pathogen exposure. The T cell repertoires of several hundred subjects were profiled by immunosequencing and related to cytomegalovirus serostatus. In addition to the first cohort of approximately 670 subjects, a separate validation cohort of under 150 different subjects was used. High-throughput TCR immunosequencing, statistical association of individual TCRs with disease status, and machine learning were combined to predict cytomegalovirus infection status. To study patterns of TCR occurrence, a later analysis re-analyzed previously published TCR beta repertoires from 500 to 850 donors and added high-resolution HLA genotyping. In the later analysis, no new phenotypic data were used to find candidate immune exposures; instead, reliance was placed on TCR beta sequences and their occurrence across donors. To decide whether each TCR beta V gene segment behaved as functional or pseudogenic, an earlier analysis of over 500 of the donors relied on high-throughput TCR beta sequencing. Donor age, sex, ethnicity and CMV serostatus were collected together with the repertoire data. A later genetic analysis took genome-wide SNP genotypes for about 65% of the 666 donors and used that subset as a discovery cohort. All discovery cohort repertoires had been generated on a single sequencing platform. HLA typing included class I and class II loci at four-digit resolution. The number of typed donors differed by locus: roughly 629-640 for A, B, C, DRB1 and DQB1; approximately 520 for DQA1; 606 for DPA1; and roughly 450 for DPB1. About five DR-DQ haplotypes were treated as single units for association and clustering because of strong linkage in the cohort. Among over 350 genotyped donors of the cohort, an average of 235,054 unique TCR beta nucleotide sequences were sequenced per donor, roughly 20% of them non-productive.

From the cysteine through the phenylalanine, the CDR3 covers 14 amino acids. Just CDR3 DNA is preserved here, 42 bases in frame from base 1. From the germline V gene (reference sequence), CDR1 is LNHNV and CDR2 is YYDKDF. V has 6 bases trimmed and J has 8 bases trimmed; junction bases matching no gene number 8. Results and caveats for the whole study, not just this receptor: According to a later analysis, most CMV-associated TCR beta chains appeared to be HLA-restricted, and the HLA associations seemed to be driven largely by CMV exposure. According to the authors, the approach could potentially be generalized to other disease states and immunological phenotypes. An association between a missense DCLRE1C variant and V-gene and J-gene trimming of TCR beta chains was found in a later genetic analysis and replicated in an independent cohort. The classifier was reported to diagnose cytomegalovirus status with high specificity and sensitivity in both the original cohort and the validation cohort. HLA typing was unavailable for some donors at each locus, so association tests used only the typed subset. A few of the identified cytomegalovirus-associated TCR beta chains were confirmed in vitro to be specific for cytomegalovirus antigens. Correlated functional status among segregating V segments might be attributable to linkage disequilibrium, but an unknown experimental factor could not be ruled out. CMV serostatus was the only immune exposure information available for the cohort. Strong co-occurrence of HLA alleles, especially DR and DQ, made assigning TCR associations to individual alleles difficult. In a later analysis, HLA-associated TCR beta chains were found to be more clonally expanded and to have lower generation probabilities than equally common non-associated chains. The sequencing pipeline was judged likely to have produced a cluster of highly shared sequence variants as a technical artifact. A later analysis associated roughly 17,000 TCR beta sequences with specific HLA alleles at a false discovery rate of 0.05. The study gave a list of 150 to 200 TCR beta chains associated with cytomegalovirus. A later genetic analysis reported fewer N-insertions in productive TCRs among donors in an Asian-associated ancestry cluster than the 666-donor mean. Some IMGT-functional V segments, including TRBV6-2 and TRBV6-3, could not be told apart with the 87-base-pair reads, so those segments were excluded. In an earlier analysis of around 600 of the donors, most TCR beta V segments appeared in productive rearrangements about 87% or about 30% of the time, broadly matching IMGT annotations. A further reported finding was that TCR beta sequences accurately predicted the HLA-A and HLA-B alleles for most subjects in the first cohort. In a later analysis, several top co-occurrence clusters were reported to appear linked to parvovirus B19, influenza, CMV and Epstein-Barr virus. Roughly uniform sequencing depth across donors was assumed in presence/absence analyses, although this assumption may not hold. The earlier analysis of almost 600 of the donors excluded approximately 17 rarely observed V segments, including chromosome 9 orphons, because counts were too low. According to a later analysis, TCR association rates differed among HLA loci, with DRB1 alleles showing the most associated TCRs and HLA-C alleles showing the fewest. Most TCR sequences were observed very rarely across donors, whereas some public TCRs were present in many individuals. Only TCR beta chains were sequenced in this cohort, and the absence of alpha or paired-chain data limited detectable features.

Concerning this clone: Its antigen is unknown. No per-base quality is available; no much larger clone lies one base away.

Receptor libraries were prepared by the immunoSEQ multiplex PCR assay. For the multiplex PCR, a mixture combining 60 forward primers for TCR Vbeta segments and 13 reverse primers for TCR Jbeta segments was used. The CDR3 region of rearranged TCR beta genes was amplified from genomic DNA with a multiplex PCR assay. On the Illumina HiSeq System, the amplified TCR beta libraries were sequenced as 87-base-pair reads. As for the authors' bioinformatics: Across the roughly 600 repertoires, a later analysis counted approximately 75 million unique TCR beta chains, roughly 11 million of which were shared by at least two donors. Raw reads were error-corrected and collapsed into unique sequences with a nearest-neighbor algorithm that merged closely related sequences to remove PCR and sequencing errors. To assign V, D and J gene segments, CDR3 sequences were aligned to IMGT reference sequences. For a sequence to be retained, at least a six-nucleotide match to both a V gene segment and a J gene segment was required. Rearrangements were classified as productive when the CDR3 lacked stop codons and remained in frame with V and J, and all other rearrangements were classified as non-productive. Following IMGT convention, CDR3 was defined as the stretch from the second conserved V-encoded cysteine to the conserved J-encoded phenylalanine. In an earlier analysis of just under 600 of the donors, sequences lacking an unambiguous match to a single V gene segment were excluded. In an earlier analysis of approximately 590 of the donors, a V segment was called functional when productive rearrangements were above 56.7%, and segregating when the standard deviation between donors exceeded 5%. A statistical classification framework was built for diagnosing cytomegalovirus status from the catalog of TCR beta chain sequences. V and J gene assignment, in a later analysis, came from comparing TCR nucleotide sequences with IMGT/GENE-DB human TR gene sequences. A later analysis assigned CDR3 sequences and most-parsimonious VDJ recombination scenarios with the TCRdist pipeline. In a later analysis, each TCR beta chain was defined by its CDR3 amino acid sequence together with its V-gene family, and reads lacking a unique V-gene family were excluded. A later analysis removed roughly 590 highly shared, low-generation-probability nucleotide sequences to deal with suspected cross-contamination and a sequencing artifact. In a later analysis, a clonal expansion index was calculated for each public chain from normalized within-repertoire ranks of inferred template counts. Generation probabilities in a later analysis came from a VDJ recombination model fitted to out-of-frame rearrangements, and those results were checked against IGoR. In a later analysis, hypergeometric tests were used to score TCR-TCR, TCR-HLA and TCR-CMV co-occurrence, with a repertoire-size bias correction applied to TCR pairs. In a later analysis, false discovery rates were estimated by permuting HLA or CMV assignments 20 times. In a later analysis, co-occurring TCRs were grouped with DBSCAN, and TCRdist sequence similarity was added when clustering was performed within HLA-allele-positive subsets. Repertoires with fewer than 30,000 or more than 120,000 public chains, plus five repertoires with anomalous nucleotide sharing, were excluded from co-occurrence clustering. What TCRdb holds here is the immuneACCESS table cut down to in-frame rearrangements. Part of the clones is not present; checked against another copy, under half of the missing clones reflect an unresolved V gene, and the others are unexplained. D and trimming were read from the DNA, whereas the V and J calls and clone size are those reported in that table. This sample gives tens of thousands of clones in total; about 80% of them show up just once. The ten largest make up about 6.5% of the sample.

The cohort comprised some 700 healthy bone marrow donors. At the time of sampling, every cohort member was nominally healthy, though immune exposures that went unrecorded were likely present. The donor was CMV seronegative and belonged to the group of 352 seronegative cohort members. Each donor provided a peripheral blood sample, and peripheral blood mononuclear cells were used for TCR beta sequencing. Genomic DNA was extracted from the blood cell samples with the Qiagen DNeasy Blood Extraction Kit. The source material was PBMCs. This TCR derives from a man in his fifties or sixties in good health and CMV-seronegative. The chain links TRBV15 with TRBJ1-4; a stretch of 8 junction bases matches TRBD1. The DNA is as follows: TGTGCCACCAGATCAGGGGGCTCTCTCGAAAAACTGTTTTTT. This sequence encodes CATRSGGSLEKLFF.